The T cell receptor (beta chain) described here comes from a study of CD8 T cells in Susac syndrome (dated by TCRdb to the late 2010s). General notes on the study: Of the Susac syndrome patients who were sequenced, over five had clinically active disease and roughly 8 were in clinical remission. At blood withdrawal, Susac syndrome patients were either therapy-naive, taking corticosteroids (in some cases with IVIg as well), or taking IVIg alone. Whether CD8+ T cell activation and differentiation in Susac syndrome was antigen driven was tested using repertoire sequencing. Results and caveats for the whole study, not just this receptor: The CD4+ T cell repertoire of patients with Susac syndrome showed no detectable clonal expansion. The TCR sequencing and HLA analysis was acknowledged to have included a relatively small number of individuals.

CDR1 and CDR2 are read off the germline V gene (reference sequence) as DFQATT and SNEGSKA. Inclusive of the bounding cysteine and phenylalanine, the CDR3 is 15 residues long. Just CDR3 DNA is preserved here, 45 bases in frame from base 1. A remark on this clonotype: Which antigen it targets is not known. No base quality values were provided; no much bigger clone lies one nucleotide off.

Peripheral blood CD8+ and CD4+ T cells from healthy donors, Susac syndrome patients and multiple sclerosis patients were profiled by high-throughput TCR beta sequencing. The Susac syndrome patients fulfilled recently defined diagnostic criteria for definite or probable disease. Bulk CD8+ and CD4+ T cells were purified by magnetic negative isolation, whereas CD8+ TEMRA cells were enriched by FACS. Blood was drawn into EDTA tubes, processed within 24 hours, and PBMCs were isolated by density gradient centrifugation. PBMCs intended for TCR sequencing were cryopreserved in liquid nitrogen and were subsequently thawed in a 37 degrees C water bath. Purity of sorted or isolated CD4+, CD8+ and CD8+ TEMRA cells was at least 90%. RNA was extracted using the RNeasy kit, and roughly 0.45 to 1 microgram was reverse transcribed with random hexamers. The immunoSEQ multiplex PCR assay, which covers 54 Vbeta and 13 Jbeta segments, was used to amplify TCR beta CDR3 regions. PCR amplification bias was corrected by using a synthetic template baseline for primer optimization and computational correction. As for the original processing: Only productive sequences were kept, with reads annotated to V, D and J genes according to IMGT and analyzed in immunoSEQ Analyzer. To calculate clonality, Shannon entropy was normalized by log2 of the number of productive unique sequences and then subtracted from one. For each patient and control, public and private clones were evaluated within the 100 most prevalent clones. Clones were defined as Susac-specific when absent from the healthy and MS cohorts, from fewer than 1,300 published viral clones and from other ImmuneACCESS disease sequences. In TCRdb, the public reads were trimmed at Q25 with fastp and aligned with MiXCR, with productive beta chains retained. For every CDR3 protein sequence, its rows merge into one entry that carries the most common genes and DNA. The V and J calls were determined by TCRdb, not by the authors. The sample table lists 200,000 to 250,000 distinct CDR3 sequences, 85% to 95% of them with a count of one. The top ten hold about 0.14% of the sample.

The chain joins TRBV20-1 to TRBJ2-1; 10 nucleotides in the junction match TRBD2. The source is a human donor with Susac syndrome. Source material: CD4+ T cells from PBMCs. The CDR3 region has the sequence CSSHGPSGGYNEQFF. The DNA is TGCTCTTCCCACGGGCCTAGCGGGGGATACAATGAGCAGTTCTTC.